These 29 T cell receptor beta chains were sequenced from one sample in a study of T-cell reconstitution after alpha-beta-depleted transplantation in children. A library of TCRbeta sequences, prepared with unique molecular identifiers, was generated. Via MiXCR, TCRdb re-called the PCR reads, giving one row per CDR3 protein. This sample has 600,000 to 700,000 distinct CDR3 sequences, with roughly 17% found just once. The source was PBMCs from the stem cell graft donor, collected from the stem cell graft. The source is a human donor who donated a stem cell graft to a child with acute myeloid leukemia.

This clonotype was recorded a few times. The CDR3 coding sequence is TGCAGTGCTAGTTGGACCGGGCAGGAGGAAAATCAGCCCCAGCATTTT. Protein: CSASWTGQEENQPQHF. The rearrangement joins TRBV20-1 to TRBJ1-5, with D unclear. V was cut by 3 bases and J by 4 bases, with 19 bases left in between. CDR1 and CDR2 from the germline V gene are DFQATT and SNEGSKA (reference sequence). The CDR3 extends over 16 amino acids.

About this clonotype: A much bigger clone sits one base away, suggesting this may be a read error. The chain joins TRBV7-2 to TRBJ1-4; D perhaps matches TRBD1 (5 bases). Germline values: CDR1 SGHTA, CDR2 FQGNSA. CDR3 length: 14 amino acids. The CDR3 nucleotides are TGTGCCAGCAGCATGTGGGGGATTAATGAAAAACAGTTTTTT. Its translation: CASSMWGINEKQFF.

The rearrangement links TRBV20-1 to TRBJ1-1; TRBD1 agrees at 7 bases. Germline V gene lookup returns CDR1 DFQATT and CDR2 SNEGSKA (reference sequence). The trim removed 1 base at V and 0 bases at J, leaving 5 bases unmatched. This CDR3 comprises 15 residues. The CDR3 sequence is CSARGTGTVNTEAFF. The CDR3 DNA follows: TGCAGTGCTAGAGGAACCGGGACAGTGAACACTGAAGCTTTCTTT.

This clonotype has at least ten counts. This rearrangement joins TRBV10-3 to TRBJ1-2; 7 bases match TRBD1. This CDR3 has 14 residues. Germline-derived CDR1 and CDR2 are ENHRY and SYGVKD. With 0 bases clipped from V and 3 bases from J, the junction kept 1 base outside the gene matches. CDR3 nucleotide sequence: TGTGCCATCAGTGAGTCGGGACAGCACTATGGCTACACCTTC. It encodes CAISESGQHYGYTF.

This clonotype was seen ten or more times. The chain links TRBV6-1 to TRBJ2-2, with D perhaps being TRBD1 or TRBD2 (6 bases each). V lost 6 bases and J 6 bases, leaving 14 bases between the germline ends. From germline, CDR1 is MNHNS and CDR2 SASEGT. The CDR3 has 14 amino acids. The CDR3 region is CASRGGAEAGELFF. In DNA, the CDR3 is TGTGCCAGCAGGGGGGGCGCCGAGGCCGGGGAGCTGTTTTTT.

Remarks on this clonotype: A read error is possible here, since a much larger clone lies one base away. As DNA, the CDR3 is TGCAGTGCTGGGGACAGGGCGGCGGACACTGAAGCTTTCTTT. This codes for CSAGDRAADTEAFF. V is TRBV20-1 and J is TRBJ1-1; TRBD1 matches at 9 bases. This CDR3 is 14 amino acids long. The V gene end was trimmed by 5 bases and the J gene end by 3 bases; junction bases not matched to a gene: 7. The germline V gene has CDR1 DFQATT and CDR2 SNEGSKA (reference sequence).

This clonotype was counted only a few times. J is TRBJ2-7 and V is TRBV5-6; D might be TRBD1 (6 bases). This CDR3 spans 15 amino acids. The germline gives CDR1 SGHDT, CDR2 YYEEEE. The V end was cut by 1 base, the J end by 0 bases, with 11 bases between. The CDR3 sequence is CASSLKGGSSYEQYF. DNA for the CDR3: TGTGCCAGCAGCTTGAAAGGGGGAAGCTCCTACGAGCAGTACTTC.

This chain uses TRBV9 with TRBJ2-3, with D perhaps matching TRBD1 (5 bases). Trimming pared 2 bases from V and 4 bases from J, leaving 20 bases between. CDR3 length equals 17 residues. CDR1 and CDR2 (germline): SGDLS, YYNGEE. CDR3 in amino acids: CASSVTVVGRAADTQYF. The CDR3 DNA reads as TGTGCCAGCAGCGTGACGGTGGTTGGCAGGGCGGCAGATACGCAGTATTTT.

The CDR3: CASLEGPRVANEQFF. The CDR3, as DNA: TGCGCCAGCCTGGAGGGGCCGCGGGTGGCCAATGAGCAGTTCTTC. The chain joins TRBV5-1 to TRBJ2-1; a possible D gene is TRBD2 (6 bases). There are 15 residues in the CDR3. V was shortened by 7 bases and J by 6 bases, with 20 bases between the two germline ends. Germline assignment: CDR1 SGHRS and CDR2 YFSETQ.

This clonotype was counted many times. The rearrangement links TRBV20-1 to TRBJ1-2, with D tentatively TRBD1 (5 bases). Germline V gives CDR1 DFQATT, CDR2 SNEGSKA (reference sequence). The CDR3 extends over 12 amino acids. DNA of the CDR3: TGCAGCGTGGTGACAGAAAACTATGGCTACACCTTC. It translates to CSVVTENYGYTF.

This clonotype was seen many times. The chain is built from TRBV20-1 and TRBJ2-2, with a tentative D call TRBD1 (6 bases). Germline assignment: CDR1 DFQATT and CDR2 SNEGSKA (reference sequence). Trimming removed 3 bases at V and 4 bases at J, with 15 bases between. The CDR3 runs to 15 residues. The CDR3 bases are TGCAGTGCTAGCAGCAGGGGCCATCTCACCGGGGAGCTGTTTTTT. This codes for CSASSRGHLTGELFF.

This clonotype was seen many times. This chain uses TRBV29-1 with TRBJ2-3, with D perhaps matching TRBD1 (6 bases). The CDR3 contains 13 residues. CDR1 and CDR2 from the germline V gene are SQVTM and ANQGSEA. Trimming shortened V by 7 bases and J by 3 bases, and 14 bases separated the two germline ends. This chain's CDR3 is CSAEGVLTDTQYF. CDR3 bases: TGCAGCGCTGAGGGGGTTTTGACAGATACGCAGTATTTT.

This clonotype came up many times. The V call is TRBV19, the J call TRBJ2-7; 14 bases are shared with TRBD2. CDR3 length: 15 residues. Losses at the gene ends were 11 bases for V and 4 bases for J; bases not matched to a gene: 10. Germline CDR1 reads LNHDA; CDR2 reads SQIVND (reference sequence). CDR3 residues: CARNLGLAGDYEQYV. DNA of the CDR3: TGTGCCCGAAACCTGGGACTAGCGGGGGATTACGAGCAGTACGTC.

This chain joins TRBV28 and TRBJ1-1, with D unresolved. The CDR3 extends over 15 amino acids. Germline V lookup: CDR1 MDHEN, CDR2 SYDVKM. Between the trimmed V and J ends, which lost 5 bases and 2 bases, there was a span of 15 bases. The CDR3 nucleotides read TGTGCCAGCAGTAGCTACCGGGAGATCAACACTGAAGCTTTCTTT. Its protein product is CASSSYREINTEAFF.

This clonotype was detected ten times or more. This chain links TRBV20-1 with TRBJ2-7, with D possibly being TRBD1 or TRBD2 (5 bases each). With 3 bases removed from V and 3 bases from J, the gap between germline ends came to 12 bases. Per the germline V gene, CDR1 is DFQATT and CDR2 is SNEGSKA (reference sequence). CDR3 size: 13 residues. For the CDR3, the DNA is TGCAGTGCTAGCAGGGACCGGAGCTACGAGCAGTACTTC. As protein: CSASRDRSYEQYF.

Many counts were recorded for this clonotype. The rearrangement joins TRBV29-1 to TRBJ1-1; 9 nucleotides agree with TRBD1. Germline V gives CDR1 SQVTM, CDR2 ANQGSEA. The CDR3 consists of 13 residues. Trimming took 6 bases from V and 4 from J; bases not matched to a gene: 6. CDR3: CSVTTGGSTEAFF. CDR3 DNA: TGCAGCGTCACCACAGGGGGCAGCACTGAAGCTTTCTTT.

CDR3 DNA sequence: TGCAGTGCTACCCTGCGGGGGAGGACAGATACGCAGTATTTT. Residues: CSATLRGRTDTQYF. The chain links TRBV20-1 to TRBJ2-3; 7 bases map to TRBD2. The V gene's germline CDR1 is DFQATT and CDR2 SNEGSKA (reference sequence). CDR3 length: 14 residues. J was trimmed by 3 bases and V by 4 bases; bases with no gene match: 7.

The chain is built from TRBV20-1 and TRBJ2-3; D is unresolved. V was trimmed by 0 bases and J by 2 bases, leaving 12 bases between them. The CDR3 is 15 residues long. CDR1 is DFQATT, CDR2 SNEGSKA, per germline (reference sequence). The CDR3 DNA reads as TGCAGTGCTAGAGATAGTGGAACCGACACAGATACGCAGTATTTT. Its protein product is CSARDSGTDTDTQYF.

This clonotype was found many times. This chain uses TRBV12-3 or TRBV12-4 with TRBJ1-6; D perhaps matches TRBD1 (5 bases). The V and J ends lost 7 bases and 8 bases respectively, with 15 bases between them. This CDR3 has 14 amino acids. CDR3 loop: CASTWGGTDSPLHF. In nucleotides, the CDR3 is TGTGCCAGCACCTGGGGGGGGACTGATTCACCCCTCCACTTT.

The chain employs TRBV3-1 and TRBJ2-2, with a weak D call TRBD2 (5 bases). CDR3 length: 16 residues. The germline V and J ends were trimmed by 7 bases and 7 bases, with 22 bases remaining between them. Germline V lookup: CDR1 LGHDT, CDR2 YNNKEL (reference sequence). The CDR3 bases are TGTGCCAGCAACGCGCCACCGGGTCAGGAGGACGGGGAGCTGTTTTTT. It encodes CASNAPPGQEDGELFF.

CDR3 bases: TGTGCCAGCAGCTTAGATCCACTAGCCGCCGGGGAGCTGTTTTTT. It is translated as CASSLDPLAAGELFF. The gene calls are TRBV7-9 and TRBJ2-2; TRBD2 is a possible D gene (6 bases). The germline V gene encodes CDR1 SEHNR and CDR2 FQNEAQ (reference sequence). The V end lost 1 base, the J end lost 6 bases, and 12 bases lay between the germline ends. The CDR3 has 15 amino acids.

The chain is built from TRBV20-1 and TRBJ2-5, with D perhaps TRBD2 (6 bases). This CDR3 region has 16 residues. Trimming removed 4 bases from V and 4 bases from J, with 22 bases in between. Germline V gives CDR1 DFQATT, CDR2 SNEGSKA (reference sequence). The CDR3, as DNA: TGCAGTGCTACACAATTTTCTAGCGCGGCGGGAGAGACCCAGTACTTC. Translation gives CSATQFSSAAGETQYF.

V gene TRBV20-1 combines with J gene TRBJ2-7; 9 bases line up with TRBD2. From germline, CDR1 is DFQATT and CDR2 SNEGSKA (reference sequence). The CDR3 is 12 amino acids. The V segment lost 3 bases and the J segment 7 bases; nucleotides outside the gene matches: 4. CDR3 nucleotides: TGCAGTGCTAGGGGACTAGCTCGGGAGCAGTACTTC. Its translation: CSARGLAREQYF.

This chain links TRBV12-3 or TRBV12-4 with TRBJ1-1; a weak D match, TRBD1 (6 bases). V dropped 7 bases and J dropped 5 bases, with 14 bases sitting between them. This CDR3 is 13 amino acids long. The CDR3 DNA is TGTGCCAGCACCATCGCAGGGGAAACTGAAGCTTTCTTT. Protein product: CASTIAGETEAFF.

This clonotype was counted ten times or more. The chain joins TRBV29-1 to TRBJ2-2; weak D call: TRBD1 (6 bases). The V gene lost 5 bases and the J gene lost 8 bases, with 9 bases spanning the gap. This CDR3 has 11 amino acids. Germline CDR1 SQVTM, CDR2 ANQGSEA. CDR3 in amino acids: CSVSRGGELFF. CDR3 bases: TGCAGCGTTTCGAGGGGGGGGGAGCTGTTTTTT.

This clonotype appeared many times. The chain joins TRBV10-3 to TRBJ2-7; D possibly matches TRBD1 or TRBD2 (5 bases each). Germline values: CDR1 ENHRY, CDR2 SYGVKD. V was cut by 9 bases and J by 0 bases, with 12 bases left in between. CDR3 length: 13 amino acids. The CDR3 reads CAIGTDSSYEQYF. The CDR3 DNA sequence: TGTGCCATAGGGACGGATAGCTCCTACGAGCAGTACTTC.

This clonotype occurred a few times. The gene calls are TRBV6-1 and TRBJ2-3; 7 bases map to TRBD1. Germline loops: CDR1 MNHNS, CDR2 SASEGT. The ends lost 6 bases at V and 5 bases at J; junction bases unmatched: 11. The CDR3 spans 15 residues. The CDR3 reads CASRPSGGRGDTQYF. The CDR3 DNA sequence: TGTGCCAGCAGACCGTCAGGGGGTAGGGGAGATACGCAGTATTTT.

V usage is TRBV7-9 and J usage is TRBJ2-7, with D perhaps being TRBD1 or TRBD2 (6 bases each). Trimming cost V 2 bases and J 2 bases, with 10 bases left between them. This CDR3 contains 14 residues. Germline loops: CDR1 SEHNR, CDR2 FQNEAQ (reference sequence). The CDR3 DNA reads TGTGCCAGCAGCTTAAAGGGGGGAGCCTACGAGCAGTACTTC. Its translation: CASSLKGGAYEQYF.

The V call is TRBV10-2, the J call TRBJ2-1, with 7 bases aligning to TRBD2. This CDR3 has 14 residues. V lost 2 bases to trimming and J lost 6 bases; unmatched junction nucleotides: 4. Looked up from germline, CDR1 is WSHSY and CDR2 is SAAADI. The CDR3: CASSEPSSGNEQFF. CDR3 DNA sequence: TGCGCCAGCAGTGAGCCATCTAGCGGCAATGAGCAGTTCTTC.